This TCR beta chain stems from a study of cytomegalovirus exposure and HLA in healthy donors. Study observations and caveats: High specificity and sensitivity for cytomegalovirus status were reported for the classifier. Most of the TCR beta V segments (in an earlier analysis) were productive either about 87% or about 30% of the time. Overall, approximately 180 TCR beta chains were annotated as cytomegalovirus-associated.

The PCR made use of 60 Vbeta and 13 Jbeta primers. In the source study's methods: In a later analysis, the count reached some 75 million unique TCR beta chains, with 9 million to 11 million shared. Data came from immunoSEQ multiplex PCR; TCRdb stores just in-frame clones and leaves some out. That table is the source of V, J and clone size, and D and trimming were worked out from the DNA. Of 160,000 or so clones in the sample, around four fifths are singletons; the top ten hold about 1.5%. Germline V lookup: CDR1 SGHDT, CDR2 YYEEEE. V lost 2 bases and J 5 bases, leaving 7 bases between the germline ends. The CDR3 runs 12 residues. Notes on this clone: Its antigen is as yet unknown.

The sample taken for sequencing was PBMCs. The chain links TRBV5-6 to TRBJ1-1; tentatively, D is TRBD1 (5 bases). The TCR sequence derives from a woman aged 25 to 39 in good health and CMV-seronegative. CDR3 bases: TGTGCCAGCAGCTTCGGGGGGACTGAAGCTTTCTTT. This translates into CASSFGGTEAFF.